This T cell receptor beta chain was identified during a study of CD8 T cells in Susac syndrome. Sequencing of TCR beta covered CD8+ and CD4+ T cells obtained from blood. Controls were drawn from healthy donors and were matched for age and sex. Through negative isolation, CD4+ and CD8+ T cells were obtained, while TEMRA cells were enriched using FACS. The CDR3 is 14 amino acids. V shed 6 bases and J 2 bases; nucleotides not matched to a gene: 4. Per the germline V gene, CDR1 is DFQATT and CDR2 is SNEGSKA (reference sequence). The authors reverse transcribed 0.5 to 1 ug RNA with random hexamers. TCR beta CDR3 was amplified by immunoSEQ multiplex PCR. This amplification extended across 54 Vbeta and 13 Jbeta segments. MiXCR, applied by TCRdb to the immunoSEQ multiplex PCR reads, yields one record per CDR3 protein. This sample has some 170,000 distinct CDR3 sequences, with less than 95% found just once.

Sequenced: CD4+ T cells from PBMCs. This clonotype was obtained from a human donor in good health. This chain links TRBV20-1 with TRBJ2-3; TRBD2 matches 11 bases. The chain's CDR3 is CSAATSGTTDTQYF. In DNA, the CDR3 is TGCAGTGCAGCGACTAGCGGGACCACAGATACGCAGTATTTT.